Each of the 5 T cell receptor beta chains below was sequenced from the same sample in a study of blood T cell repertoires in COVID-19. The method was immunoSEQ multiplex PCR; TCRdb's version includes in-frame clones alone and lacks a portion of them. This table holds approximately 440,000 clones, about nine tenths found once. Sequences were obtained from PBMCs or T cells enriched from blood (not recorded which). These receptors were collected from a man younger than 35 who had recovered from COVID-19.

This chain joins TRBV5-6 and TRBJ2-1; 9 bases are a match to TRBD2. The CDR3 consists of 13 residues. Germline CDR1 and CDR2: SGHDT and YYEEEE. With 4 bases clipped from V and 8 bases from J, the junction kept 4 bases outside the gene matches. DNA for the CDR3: TGTGCCAGCAGCCCTAGCGGGGATTATGAGCAGTTCTTC. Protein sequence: CASSPSGDYEQFF.

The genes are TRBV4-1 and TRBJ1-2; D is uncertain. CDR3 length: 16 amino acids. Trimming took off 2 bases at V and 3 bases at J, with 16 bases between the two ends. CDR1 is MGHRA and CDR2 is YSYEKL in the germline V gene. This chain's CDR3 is CASSQNILGSYYGYTF. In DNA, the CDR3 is TGCGCCAGCAGCCAAAATATCCTGGGGAGCTACTATGGCTACACCTTC.

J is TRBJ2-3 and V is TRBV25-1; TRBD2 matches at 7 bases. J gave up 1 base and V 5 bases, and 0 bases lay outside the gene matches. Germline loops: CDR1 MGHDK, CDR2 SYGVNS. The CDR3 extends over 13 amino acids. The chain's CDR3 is CASSLAGTDTQYF. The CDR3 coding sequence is TGTGCCAGCAGTCTAGCGGGCACAGATACGCAGTATTTT.

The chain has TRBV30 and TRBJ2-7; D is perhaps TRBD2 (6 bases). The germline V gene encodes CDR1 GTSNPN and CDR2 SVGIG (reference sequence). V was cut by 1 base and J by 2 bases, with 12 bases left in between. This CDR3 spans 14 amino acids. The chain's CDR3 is CAWSEGTDPYEQYF. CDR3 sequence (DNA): TGTGCCTGGAGTGAGGGGACTGATCCCTACGAGCAGTACTTC.

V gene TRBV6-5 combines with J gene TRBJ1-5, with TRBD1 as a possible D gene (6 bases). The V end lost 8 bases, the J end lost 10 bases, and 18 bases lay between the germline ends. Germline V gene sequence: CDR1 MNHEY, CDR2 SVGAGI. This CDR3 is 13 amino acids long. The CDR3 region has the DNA TGTGCCAGCGTTGTCGGGTCGACAGGTCCCCAGCATTTT. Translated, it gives CASVVGSTGPQHF.